The 24 T cell receptor beta chains below were found in one sample sequenced in a study of T-cell memory formation after mild COVID-19. Each CDR3 protein is one row after TCRdb ran MiXCR on the 5' RACE reads. The sample gives 210,000 or so distinct CDR3 sequences, around 17% of which show up once; 2% to 3% is in the top ten. Material for sequencing was PBMCs or a T cell subset sorted from them (not recorded which). These receptors all stem from an adult woman who had mild COVID-19 (a few samples of this study predate the infection). Cell type and time point are not known.

At least ten counts were recorded for this clonotype. The chain links TRBV5-1 to TRBJ2-1; D tentatively reads TRBD1 or TRBD2 (6 bases each). Germline CDR1 is SGHRS and CDR2 is YFSETQ. V was trimmed by 4 bases and J by 7 bases, leaving 9 bases between them. The length of the CDR3 is 12 residues. This CDR3 reads CASSRGRNEQFF. In nucleotides, the CDR3 is TGCGCCAGCAGCAGGGGGAGGAATGAGCAGTTCTTC.

The J gene is TRBJ2-7, the V gene TRBV21-1; TRBD1, the D gene given by the table, was not confirmed from the DNA. TRBV21-1 corresponds to a pseudogene. CDR3 length: 14 residues. CDR3 coding DNA: TGTGCCAGCGAAGGGGACCCGGGGTTTGGCGAGCAGTACTTC. Its translation: CASEGDPGFGEQYF.

This clonotype was recorded at least ten times. The chain is built from TRBV12-3 or TRBV12-4 and TRBJ1-4, with D hard to call. The CDR3 runs 14 residues. V was pared by 3 bases and J by 0 bases, with 5 bases between. CDR3 sequence reads: CASSFSATNEKLFF. CDR3 sequence (DNA): TGTGCCAGCAGTTTCTCCGCAACTAATGAAAAACTGTTTTTT.

In its sample, this clonotype was seen a few times. V gene TRBV24-1 combines with J gene TRBJ2-1, with 8 bases lining up with TRBD1. This CDR3 is 18 amino acids long. With 2 bases clipped from V and 0 bases from J, the junction kept 8 bases outside the gene matches. Germline CDR1 reads KGHDR; CDR2 reads SFDVKD. For the CDR3, the DNA is TGTGCCACCAGTGATTCGACCGGGACAGGACGCTCCTACAATGAGCAGTTCTTC. It is translated as CATSDSTGTGRSYNEQFF.

This clonotype was recorded a few times. The rearrangement uses TRBV5-1 and TRBJ1-2, with D tentatively TRBD1 (5 bases). The CDR3 is made up of 14 amino acids. CDR1 and CDR2 from the germline V gene are SGHRS and YFSETQ. V gave up 0 bases and J gave up 1 base, with 7 bases separating them. In DNA form, the CDR3 reads TGCGCCAGCAGCTTGGGACAGTATAACTATGGCTACACCTTC. It specifies CASSLGQYNYGYTF.

This clonotype was seen more than once but under ten times. The chain is built from TRBV7-3 and TRBJ1-3; D ambiguous. V shed 1 base and J shed 0 bases, with 10 bases lying between them. CDR3 size: 16 residues. The germline V gene has CDR1 SGHTA and CDR2 FQGTGA. Written as DNA, the CDR3 is TGTGCCAGCAGCTTAAGCCCTCCAGGCTCTGGAAACACCATATATTTT. Translating it yields CASSLSPPGSGNTIYF.

The chain couples TRBV20-1 to TRBJ2-3; 8 nucleotides agree with TRBD2. The germline V gene has CDR1 DFQATT and CDR2 SNEGSKA (reference sequence). Germline trimming cut 5 bases from V and 1 base from J; bases unmatched to any gene: 5. The CDR3 length is 14 residues. The CDR3 DNA follows: TGCAGTGCTCGGCGGACTAGCCGCACAGATACGCAGTATTTT. Its translation: CSARRTSRTDTQYF.

This chain joins TRBV3-1 and TRBJ1-2; 9 nucleotides line up with TRBD1. The J segment lost 4 bases and the V segment lost 5 bases, leaving 8 bases of the junction unmatched. This CDR3 has 15 residues. Germline CDR1 LGHDT, CDR2 YNNKEL (reference sequence). The CDR3 loop reads CASSARGQGPYGYTF. CDR3 DNA sequence: TGTGCCAGCAGCGCGAGGGGACAGGGTCCCTATGGCTACACCTTC.

This clonotype has only a few counts. The chain employs TRBV7-9 and TRBJ1-2; D gene ambiguous. Trimming shortened V by 11 bases and J by 2 bases, and 15 bases separated the two germline ends. Germline-derived CDR1 and CDR2 are SEHNR and FQNEAQ (reference sequence). This CDR3 is built from 13 residues. The CDR3 reads CAGGPVGNYGYTF. CDR3 nucleotides: TGTGCCGGAGGTCCAGTGGGGAACTATGGCTACACCTTC.

The chain has TRBV6-1 and TRBJ2-3; either TRBD1 or TRBD2 may supply D (5 bases each). With 4 bases removed from V and 6 bases from J, the gap between germline ends came to 23 bases. Germline CDR1 MNHNS, CDR2 SASEGT. The CDR3 contains 17 residues. The CDR3 loop is CASSVGVFFGELDTQYF. The CDR3 DNA reads as TGTGCCAGCAGTGTGGGGGTCTTTTTCGGGGAATTGGATACGCAGTATTTT.

This clonotype was seen a few times. V and J are TRBV7-3 and TRBJ1-1, with D perhaps matching TRBD1 (5 bases). Trimming removed 4 bases from V and 4 bases from J, with 22 bases in between. The CDR3 totals 17 residues. CDR1 is SGHTA and CDR2 is FQGTGA in the germline V gene. CDR3 DNA: TGTGCCAGCAGCTACCGCCCGGTACCCAGGGCTGGCACTGAAGCTTTCTTT. Amino acid sequence: CASSYRPVPRAGTEAFF. Full variable domain (missing parts from reference TRBV7-3 and TRBJ1-1): GAGVSQTPSNKVTEKGKYVELRCDPISGHTALYWYRQSLGQGPEFLIYFQGTGAADDSGLPNDRFFAVRPEGSVSTLKIQRTERGDSAVYLCASSYRPVPRAGTEAFFGQGTRLTVV.

In its sample, this clonotype was seen a few times. The V call is TRBV2, the J call TRBJ1-2; D is undetermined. The length of the CDR3 is 13 residues. The germline gives CDR1 SNHLY, CDR2 FYNNEI. Trimming removed 1 base at V and 7 bases at J, with 10 bases between. The CDR3 nucleotides are TGTGCCAGCAGTGAAGACAAACACCGTGGCTACACCTTC. It translates to CASSEDKHRGYTF.

About this clonotype itself: An end of the junction does not agree with germline; a read error may underlie this. The CDR3 sequence: CAGSLGGGQGREQYF. The CDR3 bases are TGCGCCGGCAGCTTGGGCGGAGGTCAGGGACGGGAGCAGTACTTC. V usage is TRBV5-1 and J usage is TRBJ2-7; TRBD1 or TRBD2 may be the D gene (5 bases each). Per the germline V gene, CDR1 is SGHRS and CDR2 is YFSETQ. This CDR3 contains 15 residues.

This clonotype was seen only a few times. V gene TRBV9 combines with J gene TRBJ2-1, with 10 bases fitting TRBD1. Trimming removed 4 bases from V and 5 bases from J; junction bases left unmatched: 6. This CDR3 is 15 amino acids long. Germline V gene data show CDR1 as SGDLS and CDR2 as YYNGEE. In nucleotides, the CDR3 is TGTGCCAGCAGCCCAAGACAGGGGGCCCACAATGAGCAGTTCTTC. Its translation is CASSPRQGAHNEQFF.

The gene calls are TRBV12-3 or TRBV12-4 and TRBJ2-1, with a possible D match to TRBD2 (5 bases). Trimming stripped 1 base from V and 12 bases from J, with 13 bases between. The CDR3 has 13 residues. The CDR3 DNA reads TGTGCCAGCAGTTTAGGGTGGGAGTCCGGGCAGTTCTTC. The encoded protein is CASSLGWESGQFF.

The V call is TRBV10-3, the J call TRBJ2-1; 7 bases fit TRBD2. The germline V gene has CDR1 ENHRY and CDR2 SYGVKD. CDR3 length equals 16 residues. V lost 4 bases and J lost 5; bases outside the gene matches: 11. CDR3 residues: CAISGAASGTHNEQFF. CDR3 in DNA: TGTGCCATCAGTGGGGCAGCTAGCGGTACCCACAATGAGCAGTTCTTC.

J is TRBJ1-3 and V is TRBV9, with D perhaps matching TRBD1 (6 bases). The CDR3 length is 15 residues. V gave up 3 bases and J gave up 3 bases, with 13 bases separating them. Germline CDR1 and CDR2: SGDLS and YYNGEE. CDR3: CASSGLGTLGNTIYF. CDR3 nucleotides: TGTGCCAGCAGCGGCCTCGGGACACTTGGAAACACCATATATTTT.

The chain combines TRBV20-1 with TRBJ2-3; D possibly uses TRBD1 or TRBD2 (5 bases each). This CDR3 region has 14 residues. V was clipped by 3 bases and J by 4 bases, with 14 bases between them. Germline CDR1 reads DFQATT; CDR2 reads SNEGSKA (reference sequence). The CDR3 is CSARLRGGSDTQYF. The CDR3 DNA reads TGCAGTGCTAGGTTGAGGGGTGGTTCAGATACGCAGTATTTT.

This clonotype was seen more than once but under ten times. The V gene is TRBV5-1, the J gene TRBJ2-5; a weak D match, TRBD2 (6 bases). This CDR3 has 12 residues. The ends were cut back, 7 bases at V and 5 bases at J, with 12 bases in the middle. Germline V CDR1 and CDR2: SGHRS, YFSETQ. The CDR3 DNA follows: TGCGCCAGCTCTGGAGGGGCGGAGACCCAGTACTTC. Its translation is CASSGGAETQYF.

The gene calls are TRBV18 and TRBJ1-1; D gene unclear. The CDR3 has 15 residues. Germline loops: CDR1 KGHSH, CDR2 LQKENI. Trimming cost V 3 bases and J 1 base, with 12 bases left between them. Here the CDR3 reads CASSPLGAQNTEAFF. CDR3 sequence (DNA): TGTGCCAGCTCACCCTTAGGAGCCCAGAACACTGAAGCTTTCTTT.

There are a few counts of this clonotype. J is TRBJ2-7 and V is TRBV5-1; TRBD2 matches at 11 bases. The CDR3 extends over 16 amino acids. Germline V gene sequence: CDR1 SGHRS, CDR2 YFSETQ. J was trimmed by 4 bases and V by 4 bases; bases with no gene match: 10. The CDR3: CASSPHRLAGGYEQYF. CDR3 bases: TGCGCCAGCAGCCCCCACCGATTAGCGGGAGGGTACGAGCAGTACTTC.

This clonotype was counted a few times. The chain employs TRBV5-1 and TRBJ2-5, with 8 bases that match TRBD2. Trimming removed 0 bases from V and 4 bases from J; junction bases left unmatched: 14. This CDR3 comprises 18 residues. Germline loops: CDR1 SGHRS, CDR2 YFSETQ. The CDR3 DNA sequence: TGCGCCAGCAGCTTGGTTCCACGACTGCGGGGGGCCGGAGAGACCCAGTACTTC. Protein product: CASSLVPRLRGAGETQYF.

This clonotype was counted only a few times. V usage is TRBV12-3 or TRBV12-4 and J usage is TRBJ1-6, with no clear D. The CDR3 contains 15 residues. Trimming pared 4 bases from V and 9 bases from J, leaving 16 bases between. The CDR3 sequence: CASSSRGSGASPLHF. Here the CDR3 DNA reads TGTGCCAGCAGTTCCAGAGGCTCGGGTGCTTCACCCCTCCACTTT.

This clonotype was found a few times. This chain links TRBV20-1 with TRBJ2-2, with TRBD1 matching 8 bases. The CDR3 is made up of 15 amino acids. V lost 1 base and J lost 0; bases outside the gene matches: 1. From germline, CDR1 is DFQATT and CDR2 SNEGSKA (reference sequence). The CDR3 DNA sequence: TGCAGTGCTAGAGTCAGGGGGCCGAACACCGGGGAGCTGTTTTTT. This translates into CSARVRGPNTGELFF.